These T cell receptor beta chains were read from a single sample in a study of blood T cell repertoires in COVID-19. Assay: immunoSEQ multiplex PCR; the TCRdb copy retains only in-frame clones and omits some. The sample carries more than 300,000 clones, just over 90% recorded once. Material for sequencing was PBMCs or T cells enriched from blood (not recorded which). The receptors shown here come from a woman aged 40-49 years who had been exposed to COVID-19. Each CDR3 is given with its conserved first and last residue. The D gene is left open where the match is weak. Clone size appears in some rows only: once, few, many, or a class for an expanded clone.

J gene: TRBJ2-3
clone size: .
D gene: TRBD2
V gene: TRBV30
CDR3 DNA: TGTGCCTGGAGTGTAGGGAGGACTAGCCGCACAGATACGCAGTATTTT
CDR3 protein: CAWSVGRTSRTDTQYF

J gene: TRBJ1-1
clone size: once
D gene: .
V gene: TRBV12-3/TRBV12-4
CDR3 DNA: TGTGCCAGCACTCGCACGGCTGAAGCTTTCTTT
CDR3 protein: CASTRTAEAFF

J gene: TRBJ2-5
clone size: .
D gene: TRBD2
V gene: TRBV14
CDR3 DNA: TGTGCCAGCAGCCAAAGCGGGGCGGGGGAGACCCAGTACTTC
CDR3 protein: CASSQSGAGETQYF

J gene: TRBJ1-3
clone size: .
D gene: .
V gene: TRBV28
CDR3 DNA: TGTGCCAGCACCCCGACAGGACGTCTTGGAAACACCATATATTTT
CDR3 protein: CASTPTGRLGNTIYF

J gene: TRBJ2-1
clone size: .
D gene: TRBD2
V gene: TRBV5-1
CDR3 DNA: TGCGCCAGCAGCTTGGGGCCTAGCGGGAGTAATGAGCAGTTCTTC
CDR3 protein: CASSLGPSGSNEQFF

J gene: TRBJ1-1
clone size: few
D gene: .
V gene: TRBV12-3/TRBV12-4
CDR3 DNA: TGTGCCAGCACCCTGACGGGGAACACTGAAGCTTTCTTT
CDR3 protein: CASTLTGNTEAFF

J gene: TRBJ2-5
clone size: .
D gene: .
V gene: TRBV11-1
CDR3 DNA: TGTGCCAGCAGCTACCATTACGGGCAAGAGACCCAGTACTTC
CDR3 protein: CASSYHYGQETQYF

J gene: TRBJ2-2
clone size: .
D gene: .
V gene: TRBV6-5
CDR3 DNA: TGTGCCAGCAGTTACTCAACAGGGACCGGGGAGCTGTTTTTT
CDR3 protein: CASSYSTGTGELFF

J gene: TRBJ1-2
clone size: once
D gene: .
V gene: TRBV12-5
CDR3 DNA: TGTGCTAGTGGTCCCTATGGAGGGGCCTATGGCTACACCTTC
CDR3 protein: CASGPYGGAYGYTF

J gene: TRBJ2-6
clone size: .
D gene: .
V gene: TRBV27
CDR3 DNA: TGTGCCGCCAGATCCTCTGGGGCCAACGTCCTGACTTTC
CDR3 protein: CAARSSGANVLTF

J gene: TRBJ2-7
clone size: .
D gene: TRBD2
V gene: TRBV7-9
CDR3 DNA: TGTGCCAGCAGTTCTAGCGGGAGGGCTCTTGCGCAGTACTTC
CDR3 protein: CASSSSGRALAQYF

J gene: TRBJ1-5
clone size: .
D gene: .
V gene: TRBV27
CDR3 DNA: TGTGCCAGCAATCTCCGCCGGGACATAGATAGCAATCAGCCCCAGCATTTT
CDR3 protein: CASNLRRDIDSNQPQHF

J gene: TRBJ1-5
clone size: .
D gene: TRBD1
V gene: TRBV3-1/TRBV3-2
CDR3 DNA: TGTGCCAGCAGCCAAGGGACAGGAAGGAGCAATCAGCCCCAGCATTTT
CDR3 protein: CASSQGTGRSNQPQHF

J gene: TRBJ1-6
clone size: .
D gene: TRBD1
V gene: TRBV19
CDR3 DNA: TGTGCCAGTAGTAGGACCGGGGACAGGGGACGTTCACCCCTCCACTTT
CDR3 protein: CASSRTGDRGRSPLHF

J gene: TRBJ1-3
clone size: .
D gene: TRBD1
V gene: TRBV5-1
CDR3 DNA: TGCGCCAGCAGCTCATGGGCGGGACAGGCCCTCTCTGGAAACACCATATATTTT
CDR3 protein: CASSSWAGQALSGNTIYF

J gene: TRBJ2-2
clone size: few
D gene: TRBD1
V gene: TRBV19
CDR3 DNA: TGTGCCAGTAGATTCCTCGGGACAGGGTTTATCGGGGAGCTGTTTTTT
CDR3 protein: CASRFLGTGFIGELFF

J gene: TRBJ2-7
clone size: once
D gene: .
V gene: TRBV13
CDR3 DNA: TGTGCCAGCAGCTCGGACTCAGGCTCCTACGAGCAGTACTTC
CDR3 protein: CASSSDSGSYEQYF

J gene: TRBJ2-1
clone size: .
D gene: TRBD2
V gene: TRBV3-1/TRBV3-2
CDR3 DNA: TGTGCCAGCAGCCAAGGTCTAGCGGGGGGGAGTTACAATGAGCAGTTCTTC
CDR3 protein: CASSQGLAGGSYNEQFF